The clone carrying this T cell receptor beta chain was observed a handful of times. This specimen comes from a study of cytomegalovirus exposure and HLA in healthy donors. With 60 Vbeta and 13 Jbeta primers, the PCR was carried out. Sequenced by immunoSEQ multiplex PCR; TCRdb stores in-frame clones only, minus some. The sample has fewer than 100,000 clones, about 75% seen once. Looked up from germline, CDR1 is MNHEY and CDR2 is SVGAGI. The CDR3 contains 14 residues. The V end lost 4 bases, the J end lost 0 bases, and 7 bases lay between the germline ends. The sample taken for sequencing was PBMCs. This TCR was recovered from a man between 35 and 55 years old in good health and CMV-seropositive. The chain carries TRBV6-5 and TRBJ1-3; D gene uncertain. DNA for the CDR3: TGTGCCAGCAGTTCCCCCGGCTCTGGAAACACCATATATTTT. Its translation is CASSSPGSGNTIYF.